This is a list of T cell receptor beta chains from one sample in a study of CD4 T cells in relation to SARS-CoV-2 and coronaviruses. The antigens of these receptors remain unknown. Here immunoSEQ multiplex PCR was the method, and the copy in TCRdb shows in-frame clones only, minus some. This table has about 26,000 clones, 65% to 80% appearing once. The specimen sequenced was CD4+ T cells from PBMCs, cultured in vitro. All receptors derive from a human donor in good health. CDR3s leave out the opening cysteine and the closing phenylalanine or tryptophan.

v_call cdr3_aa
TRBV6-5 ASSFPRASPLH
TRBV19 ASSRDTQETQY
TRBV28 ASSASGRGTDTQY
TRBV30 AWTFWGSSYNEQF
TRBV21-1 ASSKGDRGQNYGYT
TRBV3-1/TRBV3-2 ASSQVQGGQPQH
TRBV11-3 ASSLVGSTDTQY
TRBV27 ASSLSWGAGANVLT
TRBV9 ASSVDGWSPYNEQF
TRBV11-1 ASSNLAGGHNEQF
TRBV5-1 ASSGTTSGNTIY
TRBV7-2 ASSPTGPGGYT
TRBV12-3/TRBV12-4 ASSLVGGNIQY
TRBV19 ASSIRPGGHDEKLF
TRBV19 ASSIGRGDTQY
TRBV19 ASNPGQGVWPQH
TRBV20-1 SASNVAVGGYT
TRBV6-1 ASSERGTSDNEQF
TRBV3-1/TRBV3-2 ASSPTSGRGAGELF
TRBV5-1 ASSLEGHEQY
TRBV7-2 ASSFSRGGDEQF
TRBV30 ACSRDRVQPQH
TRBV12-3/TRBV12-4 ASSSTRGTEAF
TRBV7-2 ASVAPWYTEAF